This T cell receptor (beta chain) was sequenced during a study of response to subunit inactivated influenza vaccine. In TCRdb, the RT-PCR reads were re-called with MiXCR into one record per CDR3 protein. The table shows roughly 550,000 distinct CDR3 sequences, with around a quarter occurring only once. V was shortened by 6 bases and J by 2 bases, with 21 bases between the two germline ends. The CDR3 length is 17 residues. This sample was shared with a second study, whose subject was T cells expressing NK-cell markers. As reported in that work: What made the TCR beta cDNA was 5'RACE template switching with UMIs. Within the sequenced cohort of eight donors, seven exhibited HCMV seropositivity and one was seronegative. Of the CD8+ T cells in about 6 donors, about 1.0-7.0% belonged to dominant NKG2C+ clonotypes. For a few donors, these clonotypes were likewise the leading ones in the CD3+CD56-NKG2C+ fraction. Expanded NKG2C+ T cell clones were not confirmed as HCMV-specific.

The chain employs TRBV12-3 or TRBV12-4 and TRBJ2-3; D assignment may be TRBD1 or TRBD2 (5 bases each). The sample consisted of CD4+ T cells sorted from PBMCs, taken 12 days after vaccination. The clonotype was recovered from a man between 50 and 59 years old who received an inactivated influenza vaccine. The CDR3: CASRSRWGRLFTDTQYF. The DNA of the CDR3 is TGTGCCAGCAGAAGCCGTTGGGGCAGACTATTCACAGATACGCAGTATTTT.